Listed below are T cell receptor beta chains from one sample, sequenced in a study of T cell repertoires in cytomegalovirus infection. These receptors lack a known antigen. TCRdb called the reads again in MiXCR, with one record for every CDR3 protein. This table has roughly 150,000 distinct CDR3 sequences, 20% to 25% appearing once. The material was CD8+ T cells from cultured PBMCs, obtained from culture after CMV antigen stimulation. The source of these receptors is a human donor in good health (CMV status not recorded). Some clones in this sample may be carry-over from other donors' samples. CDR3s include the opening cysteine and the closing phenylalanine or tryptophan. Each record gives: D gene, V gene, clone size, J gene, CDR3 DNA, CDR3 protein. D genes are given only for firm matches. Rows may omit the clone size; those that give it use once, few, many or a size class.

d_gene: .
v_gene: TRBV6-1
abundance: .
j_gene: TRBJ2-3
CDR3nt: TGTGCCAGCAGTGAAGAAGTGGGTCCTGACACAGATACGCAGTATTTT
CDR3aa: CASSEEVGPDTDTQYF

d_gene: .
v_gene: TRBV7-2
abundance: few
j_gene: TRBJ1-1
CDR3nt: TGTGCCAGCAGCTTAGATTCAAGGTGGTCCGCTGAAGCTTTCTTT
CDR3aa: CASSLDSRWSAEAFF

d_gene: TRBD1
v_gene: TRBV2
abundance: .
j_gene: TRBJ2-7
CDR3nt: TGTGCCTTGGGGCAGGGGGCCAACGAGCAGTACTTC
CDR3aa: CALGQGANEQYF

d_gene: .
v_gene: TRBV12-3/TRBV12-4
abundance: few
j_gene: TRBJ2-3
CDR3nt: TGTGCCAGCGTCCAGGCAGCTAATCCAGATACGCAGTATTTT
CDR3aa: CASVQAANPDTQYF

d_gene: .
v_gene: TRBV4-3
abundance: many
j_gene: TRBJ2-7
CDR3nt: TGCGCCAGCAGCCCCTCTAGCGTTAGTCCCTACGAGCAGTACTTC
CDR3aa: CASSPSSVSPYEQYF

d_gene: .
v_gene: TRBV11-2
abundance: .
j_gene: TRBJ1-5
CDR3nt: TGTGCCAGCAGCTTAGCTCCGGTAGGGCCCCAGCATTTT
CDR3aa: CASSLAPVGPQHF

d_gene: TRBD2
v_gene: TRBV7-2
abundance: few
j_gene: TRBJ2-3
CDR3nt: TGTGCCAGCAGTCTTACTAGCGGGACGGGAGATACGCAGTATTTT
CDR3aa: CASSLTSGTGDTQYF

d_gene: TRBD1
v_gene: TRBV7-2
abundance: .
j_gene: TRBJ2-1
CDR3nt: TGTGCCAGCAGCCCCGGACAGGGGAAGGTCGGGGAGCAGTTCTTC
CDR3aa: CASSPGQGKVGEQFF

d_gene: TRBD1
v_gene: TRBV7-2
abundance: few
j_gene: TRBJ1-1
CDR3nt: TGTGCCAGCAGCCCCCGACAGGGCCGGAACACTGAAGCTTTCTTT
CDR3aa: CASSPRQGRNTEAFF

d_gene: TRBD2
v_gene: TRBV7-2
abundance: few
j_gene: TRBJ2-7
CDR3nt: TGTGCCAGCAGCTTAGGACTAGCGGGGGTAACCTACGAGCAGTACTTC
CDR3aa: CASSLGLAGVTYEQYF

d_gene: .
v_gene: TRBV7-2
abundance: few
j_gene: TRBJ2-7
CDR3nt: TGTGCCAGCAGAGCGACAGACTCCTACGAGCAGTACTTC
CDR3aa: CASRATDSYEQYF

d_gene: .
v_gene: TRBV7-2
abundance: few
j_gene: TRBJ2-5
CDR3nt: TGTGCCAGCAGCCGCCTTTCTCCGACCCAGTACTTC
CDR3aa: CASSRLSPTQYF

d_gene: .
v_gene: TRBV5-5
abundance: .
j_gene: TRBJ1-2
CDR3nt: TGTGCCAGCAGCTTGGGAATGAACAGGGTTGATGGCTACACCTTC
CDR3aa: CASSLGMNRVDGYTF

d_gene: .
v_gene: TRBV7-6
abundance: .
j_gene: TRBJ2-2
CDR3nt: TGTGCCAGCAGCCCGGGGACTTCCGTCGCGACCGGGGAGCTGTTTTTT
CDR3aa: CASSPGTSVATGELFF